This T cell receptor beta chain was captured in a study of T cell repertoires in cytomegalovirus infection. Across the whole study: TCR beta signatures that were public indicated CMV infection and matching HLA type.

TCRdb reprocessed the reads via MiXCR and lists one record per CDR3 protein. This table has 150,000 to 200,000 distinct CDR3 sequences, 28% appearing once. Concerning this clonotype itself: Its antigen remains unidentified.

General study findings and limits: Accumulated public TCR beta family frequency recognized individuals carrying CMV together with the relevant HLA. The ex vivo response showed dominance by HLA-C-restricted CMV-specific TCR beta clonotypes.

Sequencing was done on a sample of PBMCs. The origin of this receptor is a human donor in good health (CMV status not recorded). Some clones in this sample may be carry-over from other donors' samples.

CDR3 in DNA: TGTGCCAGCAGCTTCCGGACAGATCATGGCTACACCTTC. Protein product: CASSFRTDHGYTF. This chain uses TRBV7-2 with TRBJ1-2, with D perhaps TRBD1 (6 bases). Trimming took off 3 bases at V and 6 bases at J, with 11 bases between the two ends. The CDR3 length is 13 residues. CDR1 SGHTA and CDR2 FQGNSA come from the germline V gene.